One T cell receptor beta chain is described in this entry. Original processing methods: The authors estimated nucleated cell counts from reference gene primer amplification. Repertoires were generated with immunoSEQ multiplex PCR, while TCRdb's copy carries only in-frame clones and drops some. The DNA gave D and trimming, while V, J and clone size come from that table. This repertoire shows around 280,000 clones, around 86% found once; its top ten account for around 2.1%. The data are from a study of blood T cell repertoires in COVID-19. Study as a whole: Italy, Spain and the United States were the sources of the convalescent and acute COVID-19 samples.

Germline CDR1 reads SEHNR; CDR2 reads FQNEAQ (reference sequence). The CDR3 is 13 residues long. The ends were cut back, 2 bases at V and 2 bases at J, with 5 bases in the middle. The chain uses TRBV7-9 and TRBJ2-3; no clear D gene. This TCR was recovered from a woman in her 30s who had recovered from COVID-19. Sequenced material: peripheral blood. The CDR3 reads CASSLTITDTQYF. Written as DNA, the CDR3 is TGTGCCAGCAGCTTAACTATCACAGATACGCAGTATTTT.